The 8 T cell receptor beta chains listed next were all sequenced from one sample in a study of blood T cell repertoires in COVID-19. The table came from immunoSEQ multiplex PCR; TCRdb's copy has only in-frame clones and leaves some out. The profile covers roughly 54,000 clones, with around 80% appearing a single time and about 2.4% taken by the ten largest. The material sequenced was peripheral blood. These TCRs come from a man in his forties or fifties with acute or convalescent COVID-19.

The chain employs TRBV29-1 and TRBJ1-4; D not resolved. There are 12 residues in the CDR3. The ends were cut back, 6 bases at V and 0 bases at J, with 5 bases in the middle. CDR1 is SQVTM and CDR2 is ANQGSEA in the germline V gene. Here the CDR3 DNA reads TGCAGCGTAACTCCAACTAATGAAAAACTGTTTTTT. Residues: CSVTPTNEKLFF.

The CDR3 coding sequence is TGTGCCAGCAGGGGGGGGATCCCCCACGAGCAGTACTTC. Protein sequence: CASRGGIPHEQYF. The V gene is TRBV6-5, the J gene TRBJ2-7, with 7 bases that match TRBD2. The CDR3 covers 13 residues. V shed 6 bases, J shed 5 bases, and the junction held 7 bases outside the gene matches. Germline assignment: CDR1 MNHEY and CDR2 SVGAGI.

This chain connects TRBV9 to TRBJ2-3, with TRBD1 matching over 8 bases. CDR1 and CDR2 (germline): SGDLS, YYNGEE. Unmatched junction bases numbered 6, after V lost 0 bases and J lost 6 bases. There are 15 residues in the CDR3. DNA for the CDR3: TGTGCCAGCAGCGTAGCCCGGACAGGGACGGATACGCAGTATTTT. Translated: CASSVARTGTDTQYF.

A single count supports this clone. The chain uses TRBV27 and TRBJ1-6; TRBD1 might be the D (5 bases). This CDR3 comprises 12 residues. The V end was cut by 6 bases, the J end by 7 bases, with 7 bases between. Looked up from germline, CDR1 is MNHEY and CDR2 is SMNVEV (reference sequence). The CDR3 region is CASRTVNSPLHF. DNA of the CDR3: TGTGCCAGCAGGACAGTCAATTCACCCCTCCACTTT.

The chain employs TRBV14 and TRBJ2-5, with TRBD2 matching 13 bases. From germline, CDR1 is SGHDN and CDR2 FVKESK. V shed 3 bases, J shed 4 bases, and the junction held 2 bases outside the gene matches. The CDR3 covers 15 residues. The CDR3: CASSQGTSGIETQYF. In DNA form, the CDR3 reads TGTGCCAGCAGCCAGGGGACTAGCGGGATAGAGACCCAGTACTTC.

The chain couples TRBV19 to TRBJ1-2; maybe TRBD1 (5 bases). The V end was cut by 7 bases, the J end by 4 bases, with 13 bases between. The CDR3 is made up of 13 amino acids. The germline V gene has CDR1 LNHDA and CDR2 SQIVND (reference sequence). The chain's CDR3 is CASTLGRGYGYTF. CDR3 bases: TGTGCCAGTACCCTCGGGAGGGGCTATGGCTACACCTTC. The whole variable domain, filled in from reference TRBV19 and TRBJ1-2, reads DGGITQSPKYLFRKEGQNVTLSCEQNLNHDAMYWYRQDPGQGLRLIYYSQIVNDFQKGDIAEGYSVSREKKESFPLTVTSAQKNPTAFYLCASTLGRGYGYTFGSGTRLTVV.

Of note for this clone: Other DNA sequences in the sample encode the same CDR3. V usage is TRBV15 and J usage is TRBJ2-5, with 9 bases fitting TRBD2. Trimming cost V 4 bases and J 4 bases; bases outside gene matches: 4. Germline V gene data show CDR1 as LNHNV and CDR2 as YYDKDF (reference sequence). The CDR3 runs 14 residues. The CDR3 DNA sequence: TGTGCCACCAGCACGCGGGGGGGCCGAGAGACCCAGTACTTC. Translated: CATSTRGGRETQYF.

The chain is built from TRBV7-6 and TRBJ1-1; D is perhaps TRBD1 (5 bases). Germline-derived CDR1 and CDR2 are SGHVS and FNYEAQ. The CDR3 contains 16 residues. The V and J ends lost 1 base and 1 base respectively, with 13 bases between them. CDR3 in DNA: TGTGCCAGCAGCTTAGATAGGGGAAAGAGGAACACTGAAGCTTTCTTT. Translation gives CASSLDRGKRNTEAFF.